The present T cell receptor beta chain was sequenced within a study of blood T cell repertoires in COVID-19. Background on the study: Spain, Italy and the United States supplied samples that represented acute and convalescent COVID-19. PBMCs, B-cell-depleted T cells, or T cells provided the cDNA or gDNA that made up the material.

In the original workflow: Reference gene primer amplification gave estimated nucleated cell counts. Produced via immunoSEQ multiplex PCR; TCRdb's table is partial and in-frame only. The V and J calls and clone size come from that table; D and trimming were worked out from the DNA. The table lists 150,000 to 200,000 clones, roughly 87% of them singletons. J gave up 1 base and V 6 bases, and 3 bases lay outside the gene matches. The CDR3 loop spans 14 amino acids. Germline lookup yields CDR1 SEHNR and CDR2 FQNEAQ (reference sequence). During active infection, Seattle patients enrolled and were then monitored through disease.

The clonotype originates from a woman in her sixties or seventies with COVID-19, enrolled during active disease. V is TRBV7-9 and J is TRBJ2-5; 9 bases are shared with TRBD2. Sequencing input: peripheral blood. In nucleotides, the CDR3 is TGTGCCAGCAGACGCGGGGGGGCCCAAGAGACCCAGTACTTC. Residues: CASRRGGAQETQYF.